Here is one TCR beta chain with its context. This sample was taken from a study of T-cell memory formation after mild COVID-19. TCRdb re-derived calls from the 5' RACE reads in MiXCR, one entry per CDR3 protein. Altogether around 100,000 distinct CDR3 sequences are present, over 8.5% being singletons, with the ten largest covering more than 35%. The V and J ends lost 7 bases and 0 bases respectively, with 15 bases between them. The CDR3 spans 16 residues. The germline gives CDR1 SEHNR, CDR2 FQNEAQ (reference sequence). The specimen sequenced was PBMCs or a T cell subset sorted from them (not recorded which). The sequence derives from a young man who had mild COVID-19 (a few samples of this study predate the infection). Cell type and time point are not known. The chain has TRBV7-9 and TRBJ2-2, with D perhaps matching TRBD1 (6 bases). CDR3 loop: CASKSTGYANTGELFF. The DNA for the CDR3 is TGTGCCAGCAAATCTACAGGGTACGCGAACACCGGGGAGCTGTTTTTT.